This TCR beta chain originates from a study of human T cells and chemical hapten exposure (dated by TCRdb to the early 2020s). In terms of the full investigation: For sensitization, 2% DPC in acetone was applied to a 2 cm by 2 cm area of upper inner arm skin. Peripheral blood TCR repertoire changes were tracked in vivo in alopecia patients during primary and secondary sensitization to the hapten diphenylcyclopropenone (DPC). Throughout the study period of 20 to 25 weeks, patients also received therapeutic DPC doses to the scalp every week. Patient blood was sampled pre-sensitization (week 0) and at 2, 6 and about 24 weeks after DPC sensitization. Approximately 30 alopecia patients provided blood for TCR sequencing at one to four time points (pre-sensitization, 2, 6 and 24 weeks). Libraries were pooled for sequencing, and variation in per-sample TCR yields was attributed mainly to small differences in library volumes within the pool. Patch testing was done on the upper back using Finn chambers containing 0.01% DPC, and results were scored after 6 days according to International Contact Dermatitis Research Group standards. Alopecia areata with under or over 50% scalp involvement, alopecia totalis and alopecia universalis were represented in the patient cohort, which was mostly female.

The CDR3 has 15 amino acids, counting the end cysteine and phenylalanine. Of all the DNA, just the CDR3 is kept, 45 bases in frame from base 1. V is shortened by 4 bases, J by 7 bases, and the region joining them spans 14 bases. Reading the germline V gene gives CDR1 MDHEN and CDR2 SYDVKM. The time point label here, explained by the study, means: patch test 1, 2 weeks after DPC sensitization. The sample's treatment or condition label is to be understood as: therapeutic diphenylcyclopropenone sensitization with weekly scalp DPC. At every patch-test visit, the blood draw took place before the patch test was put on. Patients were eligible if aged 18 to 70, diagnosed with alopecia and judged suitable for DPC therapy, and pregnant patients were excluded. Unfractionated whole blood was collected in Tempus Blood RNA tubes, and total RNA was extracted from that blood. Library prep was done by RACE. Sequenced on a NextSeq 500. During library preparation, unique molecular identifiers were attached to individual cDNA molecules so that TCRs could be counted quantitatively and reproducibly. For every blood RNA sample, sequencing covered both the TCR alpha and TCR beta chains. The authors processed their data as follows. The median number of TCRs per sample was 90,000 to 100,000, ranging from roughly 23,224 to 700,000. V, J and CDR3 annotation of the TCR reads was performed with the Decombinator software suite. For the PS versus PT1 abundance plots, all samples were subsampled to the same number of TCRs (28,000). TCRs were defined as expanded if absent before sensitization and observed at least eight times at the 2-week time point. Using fastp trimming at Q25 and MiXCR clonotype assembly, TCRdb reanalyzed the public sequencing data and kept in-frame beta chains. Identical CDR3 proteins give one entry, which carries the most common genes and DNA. None of the V and J calls come from the authors' own analysis; TCRdb made them. For this sample the table gives 150,000 to 200,000 distinct CDR3 sequences, of which more than 14% were detected only once. Together, the top ten hold 1.7% of the sample.

Results the study describes overall, beyond this receptor: All patients had alopecia, a presumed autoimmune disease, so their immune response might differ from that of healthy individuals. A positive correlation was found between the number of PT1 expanded TCRs and patch test score, with significance reached at thresholds 8, 16 and 32 but not 4. The number of TCRs above 1 in 1000 frequency did not change with DPC sensitization; there was no evidence of global repertoire structure alterations. After repeated subsampling, the strength of the expansion versus patch-test correlation and the threshold at which it became significant changed. Compared with pre-sensitization or healthy control sets, expanded TCRs formed significantly more large CDR3 similarity clusters, which is consistent with antigen-driven responses.

This clonotype was observed a few times. Its antigen is still unknown. Per-nucleotide qualities are absent, and no much larger clonotype sits a single base away. The rearrangement combines TRBV28 with TRBJ1-6; no D gene call is confident. The input for sequencing was whole blood, taken in connection with sensitization to the hapten diphenylcyclopropenone (DPC). The origin of this receptor is a woman aged 25 to 45 with alopecia areata. Some clones in this sample may be carry-over from other donors' samples. The sequenced DNA is TGTGCCAGCAGTTCCCCCTTAGGAGAGAATTCACCCCTCCACTTT. Translated, this is CASSSPLGENSPLHF.